A single T cell receptor (beta chain) is shown here with its context. Its antigen specificity is not known. A much more abundant neighbour one base away suggests this may be a read error. The data originate from a study of T cells in Graves' hyperthyroidism and ophthalmopathy (dated by TCRdb to the late 2010s). At the level of the whole study: Peripheral blood was sampled at the time of initial diagnosis, prior to any treatment. The roughly 91 discovery patients were randomly divided into training and test sets at a 7:3 ratio. Prospective prediction of ophthalmopathy was tested in an independent validation cohort consisting of some 20 hyperthyroidism patients and over 15 patients who later progressed to ophthalmopathy. To identify distinguishing TCR V-J signatures, a discovery cohort of some 100 patients was used, comprising 40 to 45 with Graves' ophthalmopathy and 57 with stable Graves' hyperthyroidism. Following sampling, methimazole starting at 30 mg daily was given to hyperthyroidism patients, and high-dose intravenous methylprednisolone was given to ophthalmopathy patients. The paper describes TCR Vbeta CDR3 sequencing of around 130 peripheral blood samples, made up of roughly 45 ophthalmopathy patients, around 78 hyperthyroidism patients and 17 progressor patients. In roughly six Graves' hyperthyroidism patients, the study also compared T-cell repertoires from thyroid tissue with T-cell repertoires from blood. Paper-wide results and their limitations: In validation, progression to ophthalmopathy was predicted by the model with approximately 67% sensitivity and 72.22% specificity, a median of roughly six months before onset. Sample size was not statistically predetermined, and investigators were not blinded to group allocation. Ophthalmopathy was separated from stable hyperthyroidism by a 13 V-J signature model, with 87.88% sensitivity and about 81% specificity obtained in cross-validation and 80%/75% obtained in testing. Most expanded thyroid clonotypes (frequency above 0.001) were also detected in blood, a finding suggesting that blood repertoires may reflect thyroid immune responses.

TCR beta CDR3 regions were amplified from RNA transcripts. The TCR CDR3 was subjected to a first round of RT-PCR using the HTBI primer set and the Qiagen OneStep RT-PCR kit. A second multiplex PCR round built the libraries, followed by size selection and purification. The libraries were sequenced on an Illumina HiSeq2000 using paired-end 100 bp reads. The study's processing was this. SOAPnuke was used to process the raw data, with reads discarded if the reads contained adapters or uncalled bases, had a mean Phred below 15, or lacked an exact constant-primer or identifier match. COPE v1.2.5 was used to merge high-quality paired reads, and clonotypes were defined as unique nucleotide sequences. Clonotypes were aligned to IMGT TRBV, TRBD and TRBJ reference segments using MiTCR v1.1. The analysis included only V-J combinations with a frequency above 0.0001, which together covered about 99% of the repertoires. The TCS score was defined as the ratio of F50 (clonal expansion) to E x V (chaos), calculated using BLOSUM62-based TCRdist between CDR3 peptides within each V-J. Welch's t-statistics and random forest reduced around 510 V-J features to fewer than 15, which were used in a naive Bayes classifier (R e1071). The raw public data were reprocessed by TCRdb itself: fastp quality trimming at Q25, MiXCR clonotype calling, in-frame beta chains only. A single entry per CDR3 protein holds the most common genes and DNA from its merged rows. The V and J calls and clone size come from TCRdb's table, not from the authors' own analysis. The table for this sample lists about 580,000 distinct CDR3 sequences; approximately 13% of them were counted only once. 4.5% to 6% of the sample comes from the top ten.

The CDR3 numbers 15 residues from cysteine through phenylalanine. CDR3 DNA is the only sequence kept; it has 45 bases, read in frame from the first base. Hyperthyroidism patients were aged 18 to 65 years and newly diagnosed, with disease duration of less than 2 months. The study excluded patients with uncontrolled infections, other autoimmune diseases, pregnancy or lactation. Diagnoses were established on the basis of clinical symptoms, serum thyroxine and TRAb, thyroid ultrasound, and orbital computed tomography. Blood from progressor patients was drawn when they were first diagnosed with hyperthyroidism, before any ophthalmopathy symptoms appeared. PBMCs were separated from over 9 ml of fresh peripheral blood using Ficoll-Paque density gradient centrifugation. Progressor patients were first diagnosed with Graves' hyperthyroidism and then developed ophthalmopathy during follow-up. Trizol reagent was used to extract total RNA, and RNA quality was then checked on an Agilent 2100 Bioanalyzer.

The chain uses TRBV12-3 or TRBV12-4 and TRBJ2-2, and TRBD2 may be the D gene, going by 5 matching bases. The sequenced sample was blood. This clonotype was obtained from a woman aged 30 to 39 with Graves' hyperthyroidism that later progressed to Graves' ophthalmopathy. This receptor carries the CDR3 CASPIRGINTGEPFF. The nucleotides read TGTGCCAGTCCCATCCGGGGAATTAACACCGGGGAGCCGTTTTTT.